This is a list of T cell receptor beta chains from one sample in a study of shared clonotypes between healthy human individuals. Profiling relied on immunoSEQ multiplex PCR, and the TCRdb table lists in-frame clones only, not all of them. The data hold nearly 2 million clones, with just under 95% observed a single time. Material for sequencing was naive CD8+ T cells sorted from blood. The receptors originated from a young man in good health. Each CDR3 is given with its conserved first and last residue. The D gene is left open where the match is weak. Clone size is not always given. Where it is, it says once, few, many or a class for expanded clones.

TRBJ2-2	TRBD2	TRBV27	19	.	CASSFGLAGALSNTGELFF	TGTGCCAGCAGTTTCGGACTAGCGGGAGCCCTATCGAACACCGGGGAGCTGTTTTTT
TRBJ1-2	.	TRBV9	13	.	CASSAGGGDGYTF	TGTGCCAGCAGCGCGGGGGGAGGAGACGGCTACACCTTC
TRBJ2-7	.	TRBV14	12	.	CASSQSRGEQYF	TGTGCCAGCAGCCAATCGCGTGGCGAGCAGTACTTC
TRBJ1-2	.	TRBV14	12	.	CASSQGVEGYTF	TGTGCCAGCAGCCAAGGTGTGGAAGGCTACACCTTC
TRBJ1-5	TRBD1	TRBV5-6	15	.	CASSLEGQGIQPQHF	TGTGCCAGCAGCTTGGAGGGACAGGGCATTCAGCCCCAGCATTTT
TRBJ1-2	TRBD1	TRBV19	14	few	CASSMGQGLSGYTF	TGTGCCAGTAGTATGGGACAGGGCCTGTCTGGCTACACCTTC
TRBJ1-1	.	TRBV30	15	.	CAWSSQGAGNTEAFF	TGTGCCTGGAGTTCCCAAGGGGCTGGGAACACTGAAGCTTTCTTT
TRBJ1-5	TRBD1	TRBV15	16	.	CATSSTGVYSNQPQHF	TGTGCCACCAGCAGCACAGGGGTCTATAGCAATCAGCCCCAGCATTTT
TRBJ1-5	.	TRBV15	16	.	CATSREGTKVHQPQHF	TGTGCCACCAGCAGAGAAGGGACAAAAGTACATCAGCCCCAGCATTTT
TRBJ1-5	.	TRBV30	14	.	CAWSEGERNQPQHF	TGTGCCTGGAGTGAGGGGGAACGCAATCAGCCCCAGCATTTT
TRBJ2-7	.	TRBV6-6	16	.	CASSYSSQGIQYEQYF	TGTGCCAGCAGTTACTCGAGCCAAGGGATTCAGTACGAGCAGTACTTC
TRBJ2-7	.	TRBV2	14	.	CASSRGRVSYEQYF	TGTGCCAGCAGTCGAGGAAGGGTCTCCTACGAGCAGTACTTC
TRBJ2-2	.	TRBV15	14	.	CATSRDLGSGELFF	TGTGCCACCAGCAGAGATTTAGGGAGCGGGGAGCTGTTTTTT
TRBJ1-2	TRBD1	TRBV7-9	17	.	CASSPYIPTGTGYGYTF	TGTGCCAGCAGCCCGTATATCCCGACCGGGACAGGGTATGGCTACACCTTC
TRBJ2-3	.	TRBV19	13	.	CASSIDLWNTQYF	TGTGCCAGTAGTATAGATCTGTGGAATACGCAGTATTTT
TRBJ2-3	.	TRBV4-3	18	once	CASSQGVGGSDVSDTQYF	TGCGCCAGCAGCCAAGGTGTAGGGGGTTCGGATGTCTCAGATACGCAGTATTTT
TRBJ2-5	TRBD2	TRBV28	17	.	CASRRPLANNFQETQYF	TGTGCCAGCAGGCGCCCACTAGCGAACAACTTCCAAGAGACCCAGTACTTC
TRBJ2-5	.	TRBV6-5	14	.	CASSPLPGAETQYF	TGTGCCAGCAGCCCCCTTCCGGGAGCGGAGACCCAGTACTTC
TRBJ2-7	.	TRBV7-9	12	.	CASTQGPNEQYF	TGTGCCAGTACCCAGGGCCCCAACGAGCAGTACTTC
TRBJ2-7	.	TRBV19	13	.	CASSIGSFYEQYF	TGTGCCAGTAGTATTGGCAGTTTCTACGAGCAGTACTTC
TRBJ2-5	.	TRBV5-3	13	once	CARSLPPRETQYF	TGTGCCAGAAGCCTACCCCCTAGGGAGACCCAGTACTTC
TRBJ2-1	TRBD2	TRBV7-6	16	.	CASSLTSGLSYNEQFF	TGTGCCAGCAGCTTAACTAGCGGGCTCTCCTACAATGAGCAGTTCTTC
TRBJ2-1	.	TRBV9	15	.	CASSGLRETYNEQFF	TGTGCCAGCAGCGGGCTCCGAGAAACCTACAATGAGCAGTTCTTC
TRBJ2-7	TRBD2	TRBV30	12	.	CAWGLALDEQYF	TGTGCCTGGGGACTAGCGTTGGACGAGCAGTACTTC
TRBJ2-7	TRBD2	TRBV30	21	.	CAWSAFPRSLADRGLSYEQYF	TGTGCCTGGAGTGCATTCCCAAGGAGTCTAGCGGACCGGGGCCTCTCCTACGAGCAGTACTTC
TRBJ1-2	.	TRBV30	12	.	CAWSEVGYGYTF	TGTGCCTGGAGTGAGGTCGGCTATGGCTACACCTTC
TRBJ2-1	TRBD2	TRBV29-1	15	.	CSVRGLAGGANEQFF	TGCAGCGTAAGAGGACTAGCGGGAGGGGCCAATGAGCAGTTCTTC
TRBJ2-2	.	TRBV9	15	.	CASSTAHRVPGELFF	TGTGCCAGCAGCACCGCCCACAGGGTCCCCGGGGAGCTGTTTTTT
TRBJ2-5	TRBD1	TRBV15	16	.	CATSRDLWTGQETQYF	TGTGCCACCAGCAGAGACCTGTGGACAGGTCAAGAGACCCAGTACTTC
TRBJ1-1	.	TRBV30	13	.	CAWRPDWNTEAFF	TGTGCCTGGAGGCCGGATTGGAACACTGAAGCTTTCTTT
TRBJ2-2	.	TRBV10-3	16	.	CAISDNRDRHPGELFF	TGTGCCATCAGTGATAACCGGGACCGGCACCCCGGGGAGCTGTTTTTT
TRBJ2-5	TRBD2	TRBV4-3	17	.	CASSQEELAGSQETQYF	TGCGCCAGCAGCCAAGAAGAGCTAGCGGGTTCTCAAGAGACCCAGTACTTC
TRBJ2-7	.	TRBV5-6	14	.	CASSIHTNTYEQYF	TGTGCCAGCAGCATACACACTAATACCTACGAGCAGTACTTC
TRBJ1-5	.	TRBV6-1	15	.	CASSEVPGVNQPQHF	TGTGCCAGCAGTGAAGTTCCAGGGGTCAATCAGCCCCAGCATTTT
TRBJ2-2	TRBD2	TRBV7-6	15	once	CASRRLAGGHGELFF	TGTGCCAGCAGGCGTCTGGCGGGAGGCCACGGGGAGCTGTTTTTT
TRBJ2-1	TRBD2	TRBV4-1	17	.	CASSQVVAGGPYNEQFF	TGCGCCAGCAGCCAAGTGGTAGCGGGGGGGCCCTACAATGAGCAGTTCTTC
TRBJ1-5	TRBD1	TRBV27	14	.	CASSMGQFNQPQHF	TGTGCCAGCAGTATGGGACAGTTCAATCAGCCCCAGCATTTT
TRBJ2-7	TRBD2	TRBV4-1	15	.	CASSRLRDYLYEQYF	TGCGCCAGCAGCCGGCTCCGGGACTATCTCTACGAGCAGTACTTC
TRBJ1-1	.	TRBV5-1	14	.	CASSLHGGNTEAFF	TGCGCCAGCAGCTTGCACGGGGGAAACACTGAAGCTTTCTTT
TRBJ2-7	.	TRBV7-2	16	once	CASEGFYGSIAYEQYF	TGTGCCAGCGAGGGCTTTTACGGGAGTATCGCCTACGAGCAGTACTTC
TRBJ2-7	.	TRBV6-1	12	.	CASSDHDYEQYF	TGTGCCAGCAGTGACCACGACTACGAGCAGTACTTC
TRBJ1-1	.	TRBV9	12	.	CASSSPRAEAFF	TGTGCCAGCAGCTCCCCGCGGGCTGAAGCTTTCTTT
TRBJ1-1	.	TRBV4-1	17	.	CASSQDVWGGGNTEAFF	TGCGCCAGCAGCCAAGATGTGTGGGGAGGGGGGAACACTGAAGCTTTCTTT
TRBJ1-1	.	TRBV5-1	15	.	CASSGEGDRGTEAFF	TGCGCCAGCAGCGGAGAGGGGGACCGGGGCACTGAAGCTTTCTTT
TRBJ1-4	TRBD1	TRBV19	15	.	CASSIEAGGAEKLFF	TGTGCCAGTAGTATAGAAGCAGGGGGTGCTGAAAAACTGTTTTTT
TRBJ2-7	TRBD1	TRBV29-1	13	.	CSGVGVWDSEQYF	TGCAGCGGCGTCGGTGTTTGGGACAGCGAGCAGTACTTC
TRBJ1-2	.	TRBV18	17	.	CASSPPLDRVRIYGYTF	TGTGCCAGCTCACCACCTCTCGACCGAGTCAGGATATATGGCTACACCTTC
TRBJ2-3	TRBD1	TRBV6-4	19	.	CASSRPGTGWKGNTDTQYF	TGTGCCAGCAGTCGCCCGGGGACAGGGTGGAAAGGGAACACAGATACGCAGTATTTT
TRBJ1-2	.	TRBV2	15	once	CARSSQLDSFYGYTF	TGTGCCAGAAGCAGCCAATTGGACAGCTTCTATGGCTACACCTTC
TRBJ2-1	.	TRBV30	15	.	CAWSVILSSYNEQFF	TGTGCCTGGAGTGTTATCCTCAGTTCCTACAATGAGCAGTTCTTC
TRBJ1-2	.	TRBV27	14	.	CASSFRGSNYGYTF	TGTGCCAGCAGTTTCCGGGGGAGCAACTATGGCTACACCTTC
TRBJ2-3	TRBD2	TRBV7-6	15	.	CASSLVAGGADTQYF	TGTGCCAGCAGCTTAGTAGCGGGGGGGGCAGATACGCAGTATTTT
TRBJ2-5	.	TRBV13	14	.	CASSLQDSQETQYF	TGTGCCAGCAGCTTGCAGGACAGCCAAGAGACCCAGTACTTC
TRBJ2-5	.	TRBV25-1	13	.	CASSENLQETQYF	TGTGCCAGCAGTGAAAACCTCCAAGAGACCCAGTACTTC
TRBJ1-3	.	TRBV7-9	15	.	CASSLEGNSGNTIYF	TGTGCCAGCAGCTTAGAAGGGAACTCTGGAAACACCATATATTTT
TRBJ2-1	.	TRBV10-1	12	once	CASSGERHEQFF	TGCGCCAGCAGTGGTGAGCGCCATGAGCAGTTCTTC
TRBJ2-3	.	TRBV4-1	15	once	CASGPPGGPTDTQYF	TGCGCCAGCGGTCCTCCTGGGGGGCCCACAGATACGCAGTATTTT
TRBJ2-5	.	TRBV21-1	17	.	CASSTPSRVARIETQYF	TGTGCCAGCAGCACACCATCTAGAGTAGCGAGAATTGAGACCCAGTACTTC
TRBJ2-3	.	TRBV6-5	13	.	CASLDSVTDTQYF	TGTGCCAGCTTAGACAGCGTCACAGATACGCAGTATTTT